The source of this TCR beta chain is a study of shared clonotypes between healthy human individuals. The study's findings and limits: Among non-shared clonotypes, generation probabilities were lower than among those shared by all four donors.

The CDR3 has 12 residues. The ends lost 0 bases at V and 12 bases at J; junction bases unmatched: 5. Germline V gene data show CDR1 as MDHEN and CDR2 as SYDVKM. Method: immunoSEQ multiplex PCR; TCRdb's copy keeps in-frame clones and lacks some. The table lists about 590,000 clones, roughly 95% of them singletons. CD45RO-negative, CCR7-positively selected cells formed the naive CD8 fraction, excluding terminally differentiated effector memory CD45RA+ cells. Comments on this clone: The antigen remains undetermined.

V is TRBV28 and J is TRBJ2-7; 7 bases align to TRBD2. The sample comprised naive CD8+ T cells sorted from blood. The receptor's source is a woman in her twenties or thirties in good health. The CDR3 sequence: CASSLWGGVAYF. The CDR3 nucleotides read TGTGCCAGCAGTTTATGGGGAGGGGTAGCGTACTTC.